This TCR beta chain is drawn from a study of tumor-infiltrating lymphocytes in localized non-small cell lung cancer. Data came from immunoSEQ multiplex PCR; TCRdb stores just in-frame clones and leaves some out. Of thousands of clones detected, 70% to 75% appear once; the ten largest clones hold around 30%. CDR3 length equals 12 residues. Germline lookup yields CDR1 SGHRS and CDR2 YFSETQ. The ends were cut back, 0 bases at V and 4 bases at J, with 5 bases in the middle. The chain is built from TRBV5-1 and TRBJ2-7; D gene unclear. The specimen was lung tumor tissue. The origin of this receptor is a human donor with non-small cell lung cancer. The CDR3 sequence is CASSLGGYEQYF. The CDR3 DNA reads TGCGCCAGCAGCTTGGGTGGTTACGAGCAGTACTTC.